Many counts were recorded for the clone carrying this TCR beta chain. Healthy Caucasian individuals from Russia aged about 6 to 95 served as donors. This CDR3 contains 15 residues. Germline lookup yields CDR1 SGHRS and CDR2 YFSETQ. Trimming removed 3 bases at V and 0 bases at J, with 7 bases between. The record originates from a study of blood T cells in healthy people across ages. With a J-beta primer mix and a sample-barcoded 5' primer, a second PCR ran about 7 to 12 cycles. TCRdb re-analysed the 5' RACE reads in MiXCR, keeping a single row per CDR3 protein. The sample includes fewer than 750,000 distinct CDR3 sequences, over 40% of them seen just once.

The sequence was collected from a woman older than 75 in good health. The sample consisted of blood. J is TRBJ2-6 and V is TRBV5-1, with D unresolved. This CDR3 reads CASSSGFSGANVLTF. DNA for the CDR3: TGCGCCAGCAGCTCGGGCTTCTCTGGGGCCAACGTCCTGACTTTC.